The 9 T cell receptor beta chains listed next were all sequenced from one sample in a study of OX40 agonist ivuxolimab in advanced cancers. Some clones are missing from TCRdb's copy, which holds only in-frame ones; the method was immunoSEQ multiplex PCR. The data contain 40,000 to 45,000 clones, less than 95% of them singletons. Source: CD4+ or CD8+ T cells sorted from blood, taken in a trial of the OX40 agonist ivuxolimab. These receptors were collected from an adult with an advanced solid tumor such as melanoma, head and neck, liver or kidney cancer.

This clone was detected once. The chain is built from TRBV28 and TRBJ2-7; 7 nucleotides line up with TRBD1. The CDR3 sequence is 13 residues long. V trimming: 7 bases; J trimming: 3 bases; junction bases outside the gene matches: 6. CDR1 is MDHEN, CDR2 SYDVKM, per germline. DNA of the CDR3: TGTGCCAGCAACGAAGGGGGCATCTACGAGCAGTACTTC. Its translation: CASNEGGIYEQYF. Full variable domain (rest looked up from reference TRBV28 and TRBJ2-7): DVKVTQSSRYLVKRTGEKVFLECVQDMDHENMFWYRQDPGLGLRLIYFSYDVKMKEKGDIPEGYSVSREKKERFSLILESASTNQTSMYLCASNEGGIYEQYFGPGTRLTVT.

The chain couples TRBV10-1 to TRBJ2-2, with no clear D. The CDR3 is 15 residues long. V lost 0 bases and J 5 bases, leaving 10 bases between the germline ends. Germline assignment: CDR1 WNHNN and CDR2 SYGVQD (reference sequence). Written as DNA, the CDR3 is TGCGCCAGCAGTGAGTCTGCAGAGTCGACCGGGGAGCTGTTTTTT. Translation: CASSESAESTGELFF.

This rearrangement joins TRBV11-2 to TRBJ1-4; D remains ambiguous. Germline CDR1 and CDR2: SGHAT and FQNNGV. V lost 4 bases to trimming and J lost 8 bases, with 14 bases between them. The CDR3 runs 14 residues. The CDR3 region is CASSSGERLEKLFF. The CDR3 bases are TGTGCCAGCAGCTCCGGCGAACGTCTCGAAAAACTGTTTTTT.

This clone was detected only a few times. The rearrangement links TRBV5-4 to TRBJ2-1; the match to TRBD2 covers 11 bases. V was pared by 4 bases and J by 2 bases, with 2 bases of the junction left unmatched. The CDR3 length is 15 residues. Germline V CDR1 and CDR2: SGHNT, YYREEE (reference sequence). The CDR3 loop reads CASSPTSGAYNEQFF. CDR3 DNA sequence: TGTGCCAGCAGCCCGACTAGCGGGGCCTACAATGAGCAGTTCTTC.

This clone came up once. CDR3 loop: CASSPSTGGAGELFF. Here the CDR3 DNA reads TGTGCCAGCTCACCATCTACAGGGGGAGCCGGGGAGCTGTTTTTT. The gene calls are TRBV18 and TRBJ2-2; TRBD1 agrees at 8 bases. The CDR3 is 15 residues long. Germline lookup yields CDR1 KGHSH and CDR2 LQKENI. After removal of 2 bases from V and 6 bases from J, the junction contained 5 bases not matched to a gene.

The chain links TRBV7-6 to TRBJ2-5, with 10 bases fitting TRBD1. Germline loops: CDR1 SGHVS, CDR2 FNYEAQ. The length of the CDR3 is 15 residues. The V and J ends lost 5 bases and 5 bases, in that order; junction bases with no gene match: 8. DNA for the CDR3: TGTGCCAGCAGCACCCGACAGGGGGCTCTGGAGACCCAGTACTTC. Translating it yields CASSTRQGALETQYF.

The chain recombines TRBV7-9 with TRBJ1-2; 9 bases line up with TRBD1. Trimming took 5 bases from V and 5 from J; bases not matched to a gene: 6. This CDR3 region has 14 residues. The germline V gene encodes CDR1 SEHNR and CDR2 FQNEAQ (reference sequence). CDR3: CASSDGQGIYGYTF. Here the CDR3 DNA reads TGTGCCAGCAGCGACGGACAGGGGATTTATGGCTACACCTTC.

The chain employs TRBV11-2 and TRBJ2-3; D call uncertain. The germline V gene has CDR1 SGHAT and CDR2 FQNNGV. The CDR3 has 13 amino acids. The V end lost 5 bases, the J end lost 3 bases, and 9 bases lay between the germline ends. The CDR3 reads CASSAQNTDTQYF. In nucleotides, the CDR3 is TGTGCCAGCAGCGCCCAAAATACAGATACGCAGTATTTT.

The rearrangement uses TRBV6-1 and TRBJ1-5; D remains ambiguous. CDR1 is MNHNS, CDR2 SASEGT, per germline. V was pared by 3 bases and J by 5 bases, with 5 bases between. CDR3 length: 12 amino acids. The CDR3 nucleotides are TGTGCCAGCAGTGAGTTACATCAGCCCCAGCATTTT. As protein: CASSELHQPQHF.